This T cell receptor beta chain derives from a study of CD8 T cells in Susac syndrome. Study context: There were Susac syndrome patients who were therapy-naive at blood draw, others on corticosteroids, and others on intravenous immunoglobulin alone.

This clonotype was detected only once. The CDR3 is made up of 13 amino acids. V shed 5 bases and J shed 5 bases, with 10 bases lying between them. The V gene's germline CDR1 is MNHEY and CDR2 SVGAGI. Reverse transcription of roughly 0.45 to 1 ug RNA was performed with random hexamers. From the immunoSEQ multiplex PCR reads, TCRdb called clonotypes with MiXCR, one entry per CDR3 protein. The sample includes 150,000 or so distinct CDR3 sequences, 85% to 95% seen only once; the top ten take 0.14%. The gene calls are TRBV6-5 and TRBJ1-5, with D hard to call. Sequenced material: CD4+ T cells from PBMCs. The TCR sequence derives from a human donor with Susac syndrome. In DNA form, the CDR3 reads TGTGCCAGCAGTCGTCGGGAGGATCAGCCCCAGCATTTT. Translated, it gives CASSRREDQPQHF.